These 21 T cell receptor beta chains originate from one sample sequenced in a study of Ad26.COV2.S vaccination and SARS-CoV-2 variants. The treatment: 15 to 20 received Ad26.COV2.S at low or high dose, single or two shots; about 5 received placebo; per-sample allocation not given. The study sampled participants on day 63 after the first vaccine or placebo injection. Method: immunoSEQ multiplex PCR; TCRdb's copy keeps in-frame clones and lacks some. The sample records more than 300,000 clones, around four fifths being singletons. Sequenced here: peripheral blood, sampled in a trial of Ad26.COV2.S vaccine versus placebo. The receptors originated from a person between 18 and 60 years old who received the Ad26.COV2.S COVID-19 vaccine or a placebo.

This clone was recorded a few times. This rearrangement joins TRBV27 to TRBJ2-2, with D possibly TRBD1 on 6 matching bases. Trimming shortened V by 6 bases and J by 4 bases, and 24 bases separated the two germline ends. The CDR3 loop spans 18 amino acids. CDR1 is MNHEY and CDR2 is SMNVEV in the germline V gene (reference sequence). In DNA, the CDR3 is TGTGCCAGCAGAACAATCGGAGAGGACAGTGATGGCACCGGGGAGCTGTTTTTT. Its translation is CASRTIGEDSDGTGELFF.

This chain joins TRBV27 and TRBJ1-1; D not certain. Germline CDR1 and CDR2: MNHEY and SMNVEV (reference sequence). Trimming removed 6 bases from V and 3 bases from J, with 11 bases in between. The length of the CDR3 is 13 residues. CDR3 sequence reads: CASSFFVYTEAFF. In DNA form, the CDR3 reads TGTGCCAGCAGCTTTTTTGTGTACACTGAAGCTTTCTTT.

The V gene is TRBV9, the J gene TRBJ1-6; D is undetermined. Germline V gene data show CDR1 as SGDLS and CDR2 as YYNGEE. The CDR3 has 16 residues. V shed 4 bases and J shed 10 bases, with 21 bases lying between them. As DNA, the CDR3 is TGTGCCAGCAGCCCCCCCGGACGGACCGATGGGTCACCCCTCCACTTT. Amino acid sequence: CASSPPGRTDGSPLHF. The full variable domain, its missing parts supplied by reference TRBV9 and TRBJ1-6, is DSGVTQTPKHLITATGQRVTLRCSPRSGDLSVYWYQQSLDQGLQFLIQYYNGEERAKGNILERFSAQQFPDLHSELNLSSLELGDSALYFCASSPPGRTDGSPLHFGNGTRLTVT.

The chain has TRBV5-1 and TRBJ2-3; no clear D. The CDR3 is 14 residues long. V was shortened by 1 base and J by 3 bases, with 9 bases between the two germline ends. The germline V gene has CDR1 SGHRS and CDR2 YFSETQ. CDR3 bases: TGCGCCAGCAGCTTGTTGCAGGTAACAGATACGCAGTATTTT. Its translation is CASSLLQVTDTQYF.

The rearrangement uses TRBV7-9 and TRBJ1-6, with D possibly being TRBD1 (6 bases). V lost 5 bases, J lost 8 bases, and 13 bases lay in between. Looked up from germline, CDR1 is SEHNR and CDR2 is FQNEAQ (reference sequence). CDR3 size: 14 residues. The CDR3 DNA reads as TGTGCCAGCAGCCGCGACAGGAAGGATTCACCCCTCCACTTT. Residues: CASSRDRKDSPLHF. Variable domain in full (rest from reference TRBV7-9 and TRBJ1-6): DTGVSQNPRHKITKRGQNVTFRCDPISEHNRLYWYRQTLGQGPEFLTYFQNEAQLEKSRLLSDRFSAERPKGSFSTLEIQRTEQGDSAMYLCASSRDRKDSPLHFGNGTRLTVT.

This chain connects TRBV9 to TRBJ1-1; weak D call: TRBD1 (5 bases). This CDR3 comprises 13 residues. V was clipped by 6 bases and J by 0 bases, with 9 bases between them. CDR1 is SGDLS, CDR2 YYNGEE, per germline. The CDR3 reads CASTGQMNTEAFF. In DNA form, the CDR3 reads TGTGCCAGCACGGGGCAGATGAACACTGAAGCTTTCTTT.

The chain combines TRBV6-6 with TRBJ2-7, with D hard to call. The CDR3 has 15 amino acids. Trimming removed 7 bases from V and 2 bases from J, with 18 bases in between. The germline CDR1 and CDR2 sequences are MNHNY and SVGAGI (reference sequence). The CDR3 sequence: CASIQSTNRAYEQYF. CDR3 DNA: TGTGCCAGCATCCAAAGCACTAACCGTGCCTACGAGCAGTACTTC.

The V and J genes are TRBV6-5 and TRBJ1-4; possible D gene TRBD1, 5 bases. V was pared by 6 bases and J by 2 bases, with 13 bases between. The germline gives CDR1 MNHEY, CDR2 SVGAGI. The CDR3 is 15 amino acids. The CDR3 nucleotides read TGTGCCAGCAGGCCCGGGGGTTATACTAATGAAAAACTGTTTTTT. Amino acids: CASRPGGYTNEKLFF.

The chain carries TRBV9 and TRBJ2-4; possible D gene TRBD1, 6 bases. In germline, CDR1 is SGDLS, CDR2 YYNGEE. There are 16 residues in the CDR3. V lost 0 bases to trimming and J lost 0 bases, with 10 bases between them. The CDR3 nucleotides are TGTGCCAGCAGCGTAGGGGACAATTTAGCCAAAAACATTCAGTACTTC. Amino acids: CASSVGDNLAKNIQYF.

The chain employs TRBV12-3 or TRBV12-4 and TRBJ2-7, with D possibly being TRBD1 (5 bases). This CDR3 is 12 amino acids long. Trimming took off 7 bases at V and 5 bases at J, with 12 bases between the two ends. CDR3: CASTQGSDEQYF. The CDR3 DNA reads TGTGCCAGCACCCAGGGTTCCGACGAGCAGTACTTC.

This chain links TRBV6-5 with TRBJ1-1; maybe TRBD1 (6 bases). There are 14 residues in the CDR3. Germline values: CDR1 MNHEY, CDR2 SVGAGI. V was shortened by 4 bases and J by 0 bases, with 9 bases between the two germline ends. This CDR3 is CASSSRTVNTEAFF. For the CDR3, the DNA is TGTGCCAGCAGTTCTCGGACAGTGAACACTGAAGCTTTCTTT.

The chain recombines TRBV19 with TRBJ1-1, with D perhaps matching TRBD1 (5 bases). The CDR3 sequence is 14 residues long. Germline V lookup: CDR1 LNHDA, CDR2 SQIVND (reference sequence). Trimming removed 5 bases from V and 1 base from J, with 11 bases in between. Here the CDR3 DNA reads TGTGCCAGTAGTCCATTGCAGGGGAACACTGAAGCTTTCTTT. This sequence encodes CASSPLQGNTEAFF.

The chain has TRBV6-1 and TRBJ2-7; tentatively, D is TRBD2 (6 bases). The CDR3 contains 16 residues. With 0 bases removed from V and 2 bases from J, the gap between germline ends came to 14 bases. The V gene's germline CDR1 is MNHNS and CDR2 SASEGT. CDR3 sequence: CASSEAPGGSPYEQYF. In DNA form, the CDR3 reads TGTGCCAGCAGTGAAGCGCCTGGGGGGTCCCCCTACGAGCAGTACTTC.

The chain has TRBV2 and TRBJ2-2; 7 nucleotides line up with TRBD2. CDR3 length: 13 amino acids. V dropped 5 bases and J dropped 7; count of bases not matched to a gene: 4. Germline assignment: CDR1 SNHLY and CDR2 FYNNEI. The CDR3 sequence is CASSSSGGGELFF. As DNA, the CDR3 is TGTGCCAGCAGTTCCTCGGGGGGCGGGGAGCTGTTTTTT.

Only one count was recorded for this clone. The chain joins TRBV6-5 to TRBJ1-2; D is unresolved. The CDR3 is made up of 14 amino acids. Germline values: CDR1 MNHEY, CDR2 SVGAGI. V lost 2 bases, J lost 4 bases, and 11 bases lay in between. As DNA, the CDR3 is TGTGCCAGCAGTTACACCCACACTGTCTATGGCTACACCTTC. Translating it yields CASSYTHTVYGYTF.

The chain carries TRBV2 and TRBJ2-7; 7 nucleotides match TRBD1. V lost 6 bases and J lost 0; bases outside the gene matches: 14. The CDR3 is 17 residues long. Germline V gene data show CDR1 as SNHLY and CDR2 as FYNNEI. The CDR3 reads CASRAIPGQKASYEQYF. For the CDR3, the DNA is TGTGCCAGCAGAGCAATCCCGGGACAGAAAGCCTCCTACGAGCAGTACTTC.

The chain joins TRBV5-5 to TRBJ1-2; TRBD1 agrees at 8 bases. Germline CDR1 reads SGHKS; CDR2 reads YYEKEE (reference sequence). V lost 4 bases to trimming and J lost 8 bases; unmatched junction nucleotides: 7. There are 13 residues in the CDR3. CDR3 DNA: TGTGCCAGCAGCACCGGGACAGGACGAGGCTACACCTTC. Its translation: CASSTGTGRGYTF.

The chain carries TRBV3-1 (or the pseudogene TRBV3-2) and TRBJ2-6; TRBD2 aligns across 9 bases. In germline, CDR1 is LGHDT, CDR2 YNNKEL (reference sequence). V dropped 4 bases and J dropped 0; count of bases not matched to a gene: 16. The CDR3 extends over 21 amino acids. The CDR3 nucleotides read TGTGCCAGCAGCCTAAGGGGGATAGCGGGGGCCACCCACTCTGGGGCCAACGTCCTGACTTTC. It codes for CASSLRGIAGATHSGANVLTF.

This clone was seen just once. This chain connects TRBV10-3 to TRBJ2-2; 8 bases fit TRBD1. Germline CDR1 reads ENHRY; CDR2 reads SYGVKD. This CDR3 is 15 amino acids long. Unmatched junction bases numbered 5, after V lost 4 bases and J lost 4 bases. The CDR3 nucleotides read TGTGCCATCAGTGTGGACAGGGCAGGCACCGGGGAGCTGTTTTTT. Protein sequence: CAISVDRAGTGELFF.

J is TRBJ1-3 and V is TRBV28; D ambiguous. This CDR3 has 16 amino acids. The germline V gene has CDR1 MDHEN and CDR2 SYDVKM. Trimming shortened V by 2 bases and J by 0 bases, and 11 bases separated the two germline ends. The CDR3 loop is CASSLGILHSGNTIYF. The CDR3 bases are TGTGCCAGCAGTTTAGGAATCCTACACTCTGGAAACACCATATATTTT.

This clone has at least ten counts. The chain has TRBV10-2 and TRBJ1-1; tentative D call: TRBD1 (5 bases). The CDR3 extends over 12 amino acids. Trimming pared 6 bases from V and 4 bases from J, leaving 9 bases between. Germline assignment: CDR1 WSHSY and CDR2 SAAADI. In DNA form, the CDR3 reads TGCGCCAGCAGAGACAGTAGCACTGAAGCTTTCTTT. Its protein is CASRDSSTEAFF.